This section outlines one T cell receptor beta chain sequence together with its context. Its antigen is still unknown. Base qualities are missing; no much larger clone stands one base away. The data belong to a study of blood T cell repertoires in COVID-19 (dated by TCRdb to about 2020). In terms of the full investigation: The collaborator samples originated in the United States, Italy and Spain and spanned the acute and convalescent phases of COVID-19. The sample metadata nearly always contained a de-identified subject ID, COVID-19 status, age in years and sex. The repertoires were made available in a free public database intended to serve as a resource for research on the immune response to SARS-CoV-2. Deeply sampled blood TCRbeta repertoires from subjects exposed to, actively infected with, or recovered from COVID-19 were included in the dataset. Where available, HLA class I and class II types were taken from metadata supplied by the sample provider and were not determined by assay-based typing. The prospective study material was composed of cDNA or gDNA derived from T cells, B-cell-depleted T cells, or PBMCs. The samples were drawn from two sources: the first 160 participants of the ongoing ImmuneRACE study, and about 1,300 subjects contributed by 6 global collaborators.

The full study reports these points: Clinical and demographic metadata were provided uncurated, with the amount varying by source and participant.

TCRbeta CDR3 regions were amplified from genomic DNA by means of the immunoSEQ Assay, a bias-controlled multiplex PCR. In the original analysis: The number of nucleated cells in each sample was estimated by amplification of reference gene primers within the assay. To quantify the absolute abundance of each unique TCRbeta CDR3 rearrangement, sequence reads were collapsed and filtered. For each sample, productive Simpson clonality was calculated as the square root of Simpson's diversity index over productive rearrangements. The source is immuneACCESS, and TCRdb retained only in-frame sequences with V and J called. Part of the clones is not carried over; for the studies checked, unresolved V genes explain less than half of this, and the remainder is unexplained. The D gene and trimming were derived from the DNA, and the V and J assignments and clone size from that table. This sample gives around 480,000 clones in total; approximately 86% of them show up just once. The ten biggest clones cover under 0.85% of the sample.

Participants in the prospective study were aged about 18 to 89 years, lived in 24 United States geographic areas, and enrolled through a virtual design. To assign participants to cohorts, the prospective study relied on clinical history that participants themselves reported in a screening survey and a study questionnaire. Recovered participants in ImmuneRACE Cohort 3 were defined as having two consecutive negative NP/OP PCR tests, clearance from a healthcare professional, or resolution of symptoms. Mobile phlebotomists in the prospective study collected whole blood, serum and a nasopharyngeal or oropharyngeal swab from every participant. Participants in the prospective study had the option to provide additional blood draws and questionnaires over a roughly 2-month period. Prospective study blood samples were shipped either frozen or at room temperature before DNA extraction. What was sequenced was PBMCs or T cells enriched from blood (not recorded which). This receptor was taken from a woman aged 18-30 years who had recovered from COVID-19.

In nucleotide form, the sequence is TGCGCCAGCAGTGCCAGGTGGAACACTGAAGCTTTCTTT. Its coded protein is CASSARWNTEAFF. The chain uses TRBV10-1 and TRBJ1-1; the D gene identity is not certain. The germline V gene (reference sequence) sets CDR1 to WNHNN and CDR2 to SYGVQD. V and J lose 4 bases and 1 base, and a span of 7 bases separates them. The CDR3 starts with the cysteine, ends with the phenylalanine, and has 13 residues. Just the 39-base CDR3 DNA is kept, in frame starting at base 1.